Below, 28 T cell receptor beta chains from the same sample are listed, as sequenced in a study of T cell responses to AZD1222 COVID-19 vaccine. Sequenced by immunoSEQ multiplex PCR; TCRdb stores in-frame clones only, minus some. The profile shows roughly 100,000 clones, 85% to 90% of them singletons. The sequenced sample was peripheral blood, obtained on day 0 of AZD1222 vaccination. These receptors were collected from an adult in good health.

The V and J genes are TRBV27 and TRBJ2-2, with 7 bases fitting TRBD1. V was pared by 0 bases and J by 0 bases, with 10 bases of the junction left unmatched. The CDR3 has 19 amino acids. The germline CDR1 and CDR2 sequences are MNHEY and SMNVEV (reference sequence). CDR3 in amino acids: CASSLSNTARGPNTGELFF. The DNA for the CDR3 is TGTGCCAGCAGTTTATCTAATACGGCGAGGGGGCCGAACACCGGGGAGCTGTTTTTT.

The CDR3 loop reads CASSLAGSSYEQYF. The CDR3 DNA reads TGTGCCAGCAGCTTAGCGGGCAGCTCCTACGAGCAGTACTTC. J is TRBJ2-7 and V is TRBV7-2, with no clear D. V was pared by 0 bases and J by 0 bases, with 6 bases between. Germline CDR1 reads SGHTA; CDR2 reads FQGNSA. The CDR3 has 14 amino acids.

The V gene is TRBV2, the J gene TRBJ2-7, with D tentatively TRBD2 (6 bases). The CDR3 length is 14 residues. Germline loops: CDR1 SNHLY, CDR2 FYNNEI. V lost 4 bases, J lost 0 bases, and 10 bases lay in between. This CDR3 is CASSGGTASYEQYF. CDR3 nucleotide sequence: TGTGCCAGCAGTGGCGGGACTGCCTCCTACGAGCAGTACTTC.

The chain joins TRBV19 to TRBJ2-3; D is unresolved. V gave up 5 bases and J gave up 4 bases, with 19 bases separating them. The length of the CDR3 is 16 residues. CDR1 and CDR2 from the germline V gene are LNHDA and SQIVND (reference sequence). This CDR3 is CASSPPPPWPSDTQYF. The CDR3 region has the DNA TGTGCCAGTAGTCCGCCCCCGCCGTGGCCCTCAGATACGCAGTATTTT.

The chain is built from TRBV5-1 and TRBJ2-3, with 10 bases matching TRBD2. Losses at the gene ends were 3 bases for V and 4 bases for J; bases not matched to a gene: 8. This CDR3 spans 16 amino acids. Germline-derived CDR1 and CDR2 are SGHRS and YFSETQ. CDR3 DNA: TGCGCCAGCAGCTCCTTAGCGGGGGGTTTTCCAGATACGCAGTATTTT. Its translation is CASSSLAGGFPDTQYF.

CDR3 protein: CASSKPSGGAYGYTF. Written as DNA, the CDR3 is TGTGCCAGCAGCAAACCTTCTGGGGGGGCCTATGGCTACACCTTC. The chain couples TRBV9 to TRBJ1-2; perhaps TRBD1 as D (6 bases). The CDR3 contains 15 residues. CDR1 and CDR2 (germline): SGDLS, YYNGEE. V was cut by 4 bases and J by 4 bases, with 17 bases left in between. Together with reference TRBV9 and TRBJ1-2, the CDR3 gives the full variable domain: DSGVTQTPKHLITATGQRVTLRCSPRSGDLSVYWYQQSLDQGLQFLIQYYNGEERAKGNILERFSAQQFPDLHSELNLSSLELGDSALYFCASSKPSGGAYGYTFGSGTRLTVV.

The gene calls are TRBV24-1 and TRBJ2-3; a weak D match, TRBD2 (5 bases). The V end lost 9 bases, the J end lost 4 bases, and 13 bases lay between the germline ends. This CDR3 is built from 13 residues. Germline V lookup: CDR1 KGHDR, CDR2 SFDVKD. As DNA, the CDR3 is TGTGCCACCGGACTCCGAACGGCAGATACGCAGTATTTT. Protein product: CATGLRTADTQYF.

The table lists this clone with a count of one. The chain couples TRBV15 to TRBJ1-5; a weak D match, TRBD1 (6 bases). V lost 3 bases to trimming and J lost 3 bases, with 18 bases between them. CDR1 is LNHNV, CDR2 YYDKDF, per germline (reference sequence). This CDR3 is 17 amino acids long. DNA for the CDR3: TGTGCCACCAGCAGGCCCCCCCGGGGGGCCTACAATCAGCCCCAGCATTTT. The encoded protein is CATSRPPRGAYNQPQHF.

This clone was detected only once. The rearrangement links TRBV6-6 to TRBJ2-5, with 13 positions matching TRBD2. CDR1 is MNHNY and CDR2 is SVGAGI in the germline V gene (reference sequence). The V segment lost 5 bases and the J segment 5 bases; nucleotides outside the gene matches: 2. CDR3 size: 14 residues. The CDR3 DNA is TGTGCCAGCAGTACGACTAGCGGGAGGGAGACCCAGTACTTC. It yields the protein CASSTTSGRETQYF.

This chain connects TRBV18 to TRBJ2-7; 7 bases line up with TRBD1. Losses at the gene ends were 4 bases for V and 0 bases for J; bases not matched to a gene: 6. This CDR3 is built from 15 residues. The germline V gene encodes CDR1 KGHSH and CDR2 LQKENI. The CDR3 DNA follows: TGTGCCAGCTCACGAGTAAGGGGGCTCTCCTACGAGCAGTACTTC. Translating gives CASSRVRGLSYEQYF.

The genes are TRBV5-1 and TRBJ1-2; D remains ambiguous. The V end lost 4 bases, the J end lost 6 bases, and 19 bases lay between the germline ends. From germline, CDR1 is SGHRS and CDR2 YFSETQ. This CDR3 is 15 amino acids long. The CDR3 loop is CASSPVQSVEHGYTF. The CDR3 DNA is TGCGCCAGCAGCCCAGTTCAGTCCGTGGAGCATGGCTACACCTTC. The whole variable domain, filled in from reference TRBV5-1 and TRBJ1-2, reads KAGVTQTPRYLIKTRGQQVTLSCSPISGHRSVSWYQQTPGQGLQFLFEYFSETQRNKGNFPGRFSGRQFSNSRSEMNVSTLELGDSALYLCASSPVQSVEHGYTFGSGTRLTVV.

This clone was seen a single time. V gene TRBV11-2 combines with J gene TRBJ2-5; 13 positions agree with TRBD2. The germline V gene has CDR1 SGHAT and CDR2 FQNNGV. The CDR3 has 15 residues. The V segment lost 3 bases and the J segment 5 bases; nucleotides outside the gene matches: 3. The CDR3: CASSLGLAGRETQYF. The CDR3 coding sequence is TGTGCCAGCAGCTTGGGACTAGCGGGGAGGGAGACCCAGTACTTC.

The chain joins TRBV6-6 to TRBJ2-3; D possibly corresponds to TRBD1 (6 bases). Germline loops: CDR1 MNHNY, CDR2 SVGAGI (reference sequence). The CDR3 has 16 residues. Trimming removed 2 bases from V and 3 bases from J, with 15 bases in between. CDR3 region: CASSYEDRGRTDTQYF. In nucleotides, the CDR3 is TGTGCCAGCAGTTACGAGGACAGAGGTAGAACAGATACGCAGTATTTT.

V is TRBV6-1 and J is TRBJ2-7; weak D call: TRBD1 (5 bases). Germline V gene lookup returns CDR1 MNHNS and CDR2 SASEGT. This CDR3 spans 15 amino acids. The germline V and J ends were trimmed by 1 base and 2 bases, with 12 bases remaining between them. The CDR3 region is CASSEGFQGAYEQYF. The CDR3 DNA is TGTGCCAGCAGTGAAGGATTTCAGGGCGCCTACGAGCAGTACTTC.

The chain is built from TRBV30 and TRBJ1-1, with D possibly TRBD1 on 5 matching bases. Germline CDR1 and CDR2: GTSNPN and SVGIG (reference sequence). With 0 bases removed from V and 7 bases from J, the gap between germline ends came to 9 bases. The CDR3 extends over 12 amino acids. CDR3 DNA: TGTGCCTGGAGTGTAGGGGCAGTTGAAGCTTTCTTT. The encoded protein is CAWSVGAVEAFF.

This clone was recorded once. The chain couples TRBV2 to TRBJ1-4, with no clear D. The CDR3 is 14 amino acids. The ends were cut back, 3 bases at V and 6 bases at J, with 11 bases in the middle. Germline V gene sequence: CDR1 SNHLY, CDR2 FYNNEI. CDR3 sequence: CASSDEFRDEKLFF. Here the CDR3 DNA reads TGTGCCAGCAGTGACGAGTTTCGTGATGAAAAACTGTTTTTT.

This sequence joins TRBV9 and TRBJ1-1, with 7 positions matching TRBD1. CDR3 size: 15 residues. The junction had 7 bases not matched to a gene; V was cut back by 4 bases and J by 1 base. CDR1 SGDLS and CDR2 YYNGEE come from the germline V gene. CDR3 amino acids: CASSPLGQSNTEAFF. Written as DNA, the CDR3 is TGTGCCAGCAGCCCCCTGGGACAGTCGAACACTGAAGCTTTCTTT.

The chain combines TRBV9 with TRBJ2-2; 7 bases fit TRBD2. With V trimmed by 1 base and J by 6 bases, 6 bases remained unmatched. The germline V gene encodes CDR1 SGDLS and CDR2 YYNGEE. CDR3 length: 15 amino acids. The CDR3 sequence: CASSVSGSGAGELFF. CDR3 bases: TGTGCCAGCAGCGTAAGTGGGAGCGGGGCCGGGGAGCTGTTTTTT. The complete variable domain, with remaining parts taken from reference TRBV9 and TRBJ2-2, reads DSGVTQTPKHLITATGQRVTLRCSPRSGDLSVYWYQQSLDQGLQFLIQYYNGEERAKGNILERFSAQQFPDLHSELNLSSLELGDSALYFCASSVSGSGAGELFFGEGSRLTVL.

CDR3 nucleotides: TGTGCCAGCAGCGGAGGGGGCAGGTATAATTCACCCCTCCACTTT. Translated, it gives CASSGGGRYNSPLHF. The chain joins TRBV7-2 to TRBJ1-6; 7 bases align to TRBD1. The germline V gene has CDR1 SGHTA and CDR2 FQGNSA. CDR3 length equals 15 residues. V was pared by 5 bases and J by 4 bases, with 5 bases of the junction left unmatched.

The chain joins TRBV7-3 to TRBJ1-1; D is uncertain. Looked up from germline, CDR1 is SGHTA and CDR2 is FQGTGA. V was cut by 5 bases and J by 0 bases, with 7 bases left in between. This CDR3 region has 13 residues. The CDR3 here is CASSNQMNTEAFF. The CDR3 nucleotides are TGTGCCAGCAGCAACCAGATGAACACTGAAGCTTTCTTT. The variable domain in full, with the rest retrieved from reference TRBV7-3 and TRBJ1-1, is GAGVSQTPSNKVTEKGKYVELRCDPISGHTALYWYRQSLGQGPEFLIYFQGTGAADDSGLPNDRFFAVRPEGSVSTLKIQRTERGDSAVYLCASSNQMNTEAFFGQGTRLTVV.

The V gene is TRBV7-9, the J gene TRBJ1-5; no clear D gene. The CDR3 sequence is 15 residues long. V was clipped by 5 bases and J by 0 bases, with 11 bases between them. Germline V gene sequence: CDR1 SEHNR, CDR2 FQNEAQ (reference sequence). CDR3: CASSPDGISNQPQHF. As DNA, the CDR3 is TGTGCCAGCAGCCCGGACGGGATTAGCAATCAGCCCCAGCATTTT.

The chain carries TRBV6-1 and TRBJ1-1, with D hard to call. CDR3 length: 14 amino acids. Germline V lookup: CDR1 MNHNS, CDR2 SASEGT. V lost 2 bases to trimming and J lost 1 base, with 8 bases between them. The CDR3 loop reads CASSELGWNTEAFF. Here the CDR3 DNA reads TGTGCCAGCAGTGAATTAGGCTGGAACACTGAAGCTTTCTTT.

V gene TRBV10-3 combines with J gene TRBJ2-2, with no clear D. The CDR3 extends over 12 amino acids. The V and J ends lost 3 bases and 10 bases respectively, with 9 bases between them. CDR1 and CDR2 from the germline V gene are ENHRY and SYGVKD. The CDR3 region is CAISDASVELFF. DNA of the CDR3: TGTGCCATCAGTGATGCTTCAGTGGAGCTGTTTTTT.

J is TRBJ2-3 and V is TRBV5-1, with 9 bases lining up with TRBD2. The CDR3 has 15 residues. The germline gives CDR1 SGHRS, CDR2 YFSETQ. V was pared by 8 bases and J by 0 bases, with 7 bases of the junction left unmatched. The CDR3 DNA reads TGCGCCAGGCAGACTAGCGGATCTAGCACAGATACGCAGTATTTT. Protein product: CARQTSGSSTDTQYF. Using reference TRBV5-1 and TRBJ2-3 for the parts outside the CDR3, the full variable domain is KAGVTQTPRYLIKTRGQQVTLSCSPISGHRSVSWYQQTPGQGLQFLFEYFSETQRNKGNFPGRFSGRQFSNSRSEMNVSTLELGDSALYLCARQTSGSSTDTQYFGPGTRLTVL.

This chain links TRBV4-1 with TRBJ1-5, with 10 nucleotides matching TRBD1. This CDR3 comprises 15 residues. Germline V gene sequence: CDR1 MGHRA, CDR2 YSYEKL. J was trimmed by 6 bases and V by 3 bases; bases with no gene match: 5. CDR3 loop: CASSQMGQGRQPQHF. The CDR3 coding sequence is TGCGCCAGCAGCCAGATGGGACAGGGGCGTCAGCCCCAGCATTTT.

V and J are TRBV7-3 and TRBJ2-7; no clear D gene. This CDR3 spans 15 amino acids. In germline, CDR1 is SGHTA, CDR2 FQGTGA. V lost 2 bases and J lost 6, with 17 bases in between. CDR3 region: CASSLPLSKLSEQYF. Here the CDR3 DNA reads TGTGCCAGCAGCTTACCCCTAAGCAAGTTGTCCGAGCAGTACTTC.

V and J are TRBV2 and TRBJ2-5; D is possibly TRBD2 (5 bases). Germline lookup yields CDR1 SNHLY and CDR2 FYNNEI. CDR3 length: 11 residues. V was pared by 5 bases and J by 7 bases, with 8 bases between. The chain's CDR3 is CASSREGTQYF. The CDR3 DNA reads as TGTGCCAGCAGTAGAGAGGGGACCCAGTACTTC. Filled out from reference TRBV2 and TRBJ2-5, the complete variable domain reads EPEVTQTPSHQVTQMGQEVILRCVPISNHLYFYWYRQILGQKVEFLVSFYNNEISEKSEIFDDQFSVERPDGSNFTLKIRSTKLEDSAMYFCASSREGTQYFGPGTRLLVL.

This clone was seen only once. The chain employs TRBV19 and TRBJ1-5; D uncertain. In germline, CDR1 is LNHDA, CDR2 SQIVND (reference sequence). Trimming removed 7 bases from V and 6 bases from J, with 13 bases in between. The CDR3 is 13 residues long. The CDR3 loop is CASKVGLGQPQHF. In nucleotides, the CDR3 is TGTGCCAGTAAAGTAGGATTGGGTCAGCCCCAGCATTTT.